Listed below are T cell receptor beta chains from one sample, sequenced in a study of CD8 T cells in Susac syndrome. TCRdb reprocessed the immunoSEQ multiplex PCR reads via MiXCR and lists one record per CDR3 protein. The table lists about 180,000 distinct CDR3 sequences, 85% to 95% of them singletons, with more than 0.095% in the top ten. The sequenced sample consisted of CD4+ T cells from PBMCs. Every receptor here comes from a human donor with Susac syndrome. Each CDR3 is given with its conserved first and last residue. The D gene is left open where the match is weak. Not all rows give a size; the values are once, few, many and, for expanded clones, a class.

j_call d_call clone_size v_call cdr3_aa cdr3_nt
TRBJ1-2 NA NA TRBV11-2 CASSAYNYGYTF TGTGCCAGCAGCGCTTATAACTATGGCTACACCTTC
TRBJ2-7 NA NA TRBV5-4 CASSLDRAHEQYF TGTGCCAGCAGCTTGGACAGGGCCCACGAGCAGTACTTC
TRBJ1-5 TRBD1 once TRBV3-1 CASSTTGGTQPQHF TGTGCCAGCAGCACGACAGGGGGAACTCAGCCCCAGCATTTT
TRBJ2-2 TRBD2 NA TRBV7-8 CASRAGGPISHTGELFF TGTGCCAGCAGGGCGGGGGGCCCCATAAGTCACACCGGGGAGCTGTTTTTT
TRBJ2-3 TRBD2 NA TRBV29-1 CRPSAGGPPDTQYF TGCAGGCCCTCAGCGGGGGGGCCCCCAGATACGCAGTATTTT
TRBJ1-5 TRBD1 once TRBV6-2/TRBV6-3 CASNDRANQPQHF TGTGCCAGCAACGACAGGGCCAATCAGCCCCAGCATTTT
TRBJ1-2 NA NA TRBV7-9 CASSLALQDDGYTF TGTGCCAGCAGCTTAGCGCTGCAGGACGATGGCTACACCTTC
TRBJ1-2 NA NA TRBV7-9 CASSLVGGQAGRDGYTF TGTGCCAGCAGCTTAGTGGGAGGCCAGGCCGGCCGGGACGGCTACACCTTC
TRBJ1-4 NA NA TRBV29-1 CSVARGGDEKLFF TGCAGCGTTGCACGAGGCGGCGATGAAAAACTGTTTTTT
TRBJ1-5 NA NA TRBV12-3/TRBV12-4 CESRVQPQHF TGTGAGTCGAGGGTGCAGCCCCAGCATTTT
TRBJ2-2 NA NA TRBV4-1 CASSQAHTTGELFF TGCGCCAGCAGCCAAGCGCATACCACCGGGGAGCTGTTTTTT
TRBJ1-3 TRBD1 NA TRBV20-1 CSARTGSGNTIYF TGCAGTGCCCGGACAGGCTCTGGAAACACCATATATTTT
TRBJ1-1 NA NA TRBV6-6 CASSYSINVGNTEAFF TGTGCCAGCAGTTACTCGATAAACGTGGGGAACACTGAAGCTTTCTTT
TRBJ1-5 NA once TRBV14 CASSHGYQRPQHF TGTGCCAGCAGCCACGGTTACCAGCGGCCCCAGCATTTT
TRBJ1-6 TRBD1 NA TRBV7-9 CASSSRQGLNSPLHF TGTGCCAGCAGTTCTCGACAGGGGCTTAATTCACCCCTCCACTTT
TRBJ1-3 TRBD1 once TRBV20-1 CSAPQGYSGNTIYF TGCAGTGCTCCACAGGGGTACTCTGGAAACACCATATATTTT
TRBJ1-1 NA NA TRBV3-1 CASSLATGSGAFF TGTGCCAGCAGCCTAGCGACAGGATCGGGAGCTTTCTTT
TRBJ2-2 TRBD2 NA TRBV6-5 CASSWGGWGDTGELFF TGTGCCAGCAGTTGGGGGGGTTGGGGAGACACCGGGGAGCTGTTTTTT
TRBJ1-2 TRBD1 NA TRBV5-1 CASSLEDRDYGYTF TGCGCCAGCAGCTTGGAGGACAGGGACTATGGCTACACCTTC
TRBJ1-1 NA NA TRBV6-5 CASRTGRGNTEAFF TGTGCCAGCAGGACTGGACGGGGAAACACTGAAGCTTTCTTT
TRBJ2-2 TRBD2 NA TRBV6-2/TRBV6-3 CASSYRRGDTGELFF TGTGCCAGCAGTTACCGGCGGGGGGACACCGGGGAGCTGTTTTTT
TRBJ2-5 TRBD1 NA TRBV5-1 CASSSWDSQETQYF TGCGCCAGCAGCTCCTGGGACAGCCAAGAGACCCAGTACTTC
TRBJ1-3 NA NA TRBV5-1 CASSKASSGNTIYF TGCGCCAGCAGCAAGGCGAGCTCTGGAAACACCATATATTTT
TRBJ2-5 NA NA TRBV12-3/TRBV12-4 CASSLGGRQETQYF TGTGCCAGCAGTTTAGGGGGGAGACAAGAGACCCAGTACTTC
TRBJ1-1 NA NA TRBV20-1 CSARVDAPQAFF TGCAGTGCTAGGGTCGACGCGCCACAAGCTTTCTTT
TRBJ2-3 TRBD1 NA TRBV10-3 CAISVGGQGGTDTQYF TGTGCCATCAGTGTCGGGGGACAGGGGGGGACAGATACGCAGTATTTT
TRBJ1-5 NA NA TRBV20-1 CSARGLNQPQHF TGCAGTGCTAGAGGATTAAATCAGCCCCAGCATTTT
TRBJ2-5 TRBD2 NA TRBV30 CAWSTSGGVETQYF TGTGCCTGGAGTACTAGCGGGGGGGTCGAGACCCAGTACTTC
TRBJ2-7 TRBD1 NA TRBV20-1 CSASPTGRVEQYF TGCAGTGCCTCTCCGACAGGGCGGGTCGAGCAGTACTTC
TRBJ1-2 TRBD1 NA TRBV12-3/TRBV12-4 CASSRQGASNYGYTF TGTGCCAGCAGCCGACAGGGGGCTTCTAACTATGGCTACACCTTC
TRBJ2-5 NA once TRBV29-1 CSVTVQETQYF TGCAGCGTTACTGTACAAGAGACCCAGTACTTC
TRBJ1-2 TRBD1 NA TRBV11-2 CASSLAAGGIYGYTF TGTGCCAGCAGCTTAGCGGCAGGGGGGATCTATGGCTACACCTTC
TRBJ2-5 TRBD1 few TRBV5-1 CASSLGQGQETQYF TGTGCCAGCAGCTTGGGACAGGGACAAGAGACCCAGTACTTC
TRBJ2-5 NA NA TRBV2 CASSERLGRETQYF TGTGCCAGCAGTGAACGGCTAGGTCGAGAGACCCAGTACTTC
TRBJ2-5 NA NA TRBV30 CAWRGRETQYF TGTGCCTGGAGGGGGCGGGAGACCCAGTACTTC
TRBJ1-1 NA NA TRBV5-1 CASSEQGFAEAFF TGCGCCAGCAGCGAACAGGGTTTTGCTGAAGCTTTCTTT
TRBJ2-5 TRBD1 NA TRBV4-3 CASSHRPGQIQETQYF TGCGCCAGCAGCCACCGACCGGGACAGATACAAGAGACCCAGTACTTC
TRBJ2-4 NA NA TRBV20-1 CSARATGINIQYF TGCAGTGCTAGAGCGACAGGAATAAACATTCAGTACTTC
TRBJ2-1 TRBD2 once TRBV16 CASSPPRGANNEQFF TGTGCCAGCAGCCCTCCGCGGGGGGCCAACAATGAGCAGTTCTTC
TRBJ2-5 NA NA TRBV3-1 CASSQVYSQETQYF TGTGCCAGCAGCCAAGTGTATAGCCAAGAGACCCAGTACTTC
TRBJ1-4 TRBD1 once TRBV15 CATSSAGTGEKLFF TGTGCCACCAGCAGCGCCGGGACAGGCGAAAAACTGTTTTTT
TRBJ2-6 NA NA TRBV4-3 CASSQARTTSGANVLTF TGCGCCAGCAGCCAAGCCAGGACTACCTCTGGGGCCAACGTCCTGACTTTC
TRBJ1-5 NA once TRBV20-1 CSAEGGAGNQPQHF TGCAGTGCCGAGGGTGGGGCTGGCAATCAGCCCCAGCATTTT
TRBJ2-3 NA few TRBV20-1 CSARRQSGTDTQYF TGCAGTGCTAGGAGGCAGTCCGGCACAGATACGCAGTATTTT
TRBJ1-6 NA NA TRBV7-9 CASSLVIGDGNSPLHF TGTGCCAGCAGCTTAGTTATAGGGGACGGAAATTCACCCCTCCACTTT
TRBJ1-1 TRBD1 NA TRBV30 CAWSVGGTGITEAFF TGTGCCTGGAGTGTAGGCGGGACAGGGATCACTGAAGCTTTCTTT
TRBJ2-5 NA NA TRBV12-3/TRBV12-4 CASSFTGETQYF TGTGCCAGCAGTTTTACCGGAGAGACCCAGTACTTC
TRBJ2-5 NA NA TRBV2 CASTGEETQYF TGTGCCAGCACGGGCGAGGAGACCCAGTACTTC